These T cell receptor beta chains were read from a single sample in a study of control samples from healthy donors and cancer patients. Using immunoSEQ multiplex PCR, the repertoire was profiled, and TCRdb retains in-frame clones only, with some absent. The data hold some 78,000 clones, with 70% to 90% observed a single time. Sequencing was performed on blood. The receptor set was obtained from a woman aged 60-75 years in good health. Both conserved end residues are part of each CDR3.

CDR3 length,V gene,CDR3 protein
15,TRBV3-1/TRBV3-2,CASSQSHLDREPQHF
17,TRBV11-2,CASSSPRSRDRGKGYTF
9,TRBV24-1,CATEHGYTF
12,TRBV7-9,CASSPRPDEQFF
14,TRBV19,CASSAGGVGKTQYF
14,TRBV5-1,CASSLGYGQETQYF
16,TRBV7-2,CASSFSGQGGNQPQHF
11,TRBV11-3,CASSPDWELFF
15,TRBV5-4,CASSLEGSSDSPLHF
13,TRBV18,CASSLDEAGTQYF
15,TRBV7-2,CASSLQATTPYGYTF
15,TRBV7-6,CASSLGGVYSYEQYF
13,TRBV28,CASSLVRNFGYTF
16,TRBV13,CASSLGRSTASYGYTF
14,TRBV11-3,CASSLRGGANVLTF
13,TRBV5-4,CASSRDRVYGYTF
13,TRBV7-3,CASSLSRDNEQFF
14,TRBV7-2,CASSLELAGDRQFF
13,TRBV5-1,CASSLGSNTEAFF
13,TRBV10-3,CAISRQANYGYTF
13,TRBV6-5,CASIGPGPLSMSF
11,TRBV18,CASSHGVEQFF
15,TRBV6-1,CASSDIGTGGQPQHF
17,TRBV18,CASSSLYGTSNTGELFF